Shown below are 10 T cell receptor beta chains from a single sample sequenced in a study of cytomegalovirus exposure and HLA in healthy donors. The PCR ran on 60 Vbeta and 13 Jbeta primers. Sequencing used immunoSEQ multiplex PCR; TCRdb keeps in-frame clones, though not all of them. Of roughly 150,000 clones in the sample, almost 80% were seen once. Sequencing was performed on PBMCs. These receptors were collected from a man younger than 30 in good health and CMV-seropositive.

V is TRBV30 and J is TRBJ1-2, with TRBD1 identical over 7 bases. CDR1 is GTSNPN and CDR2 is SVGIG in the germline V gene (reference sequence). V lost 2 bases and J lost 4; bases outside the gene matches: 7. This CDR3 region has 14 residues. The CDR3 loop is CAWSREGGGYGYTF. For the CDR3, the DNA is TGTGCCTGGAGTCGGGAAGGGGGCGGCTATGGCTACACCTTC. Full variable domain (missing parts from reference TRBV30 and TRBJ1-2): SQTIHQWPATLVQPVGSPLSLECTVEGTSNPNLYWYRQAAGRGLQLLFYSVGIGQISSEVPQNLSASRPQDRQFILSSKKLLLSDSGFYLCAWSREGGGYGYTFGSGTRLTVV.

The V call is TRBV5-4, the J call TRBJ2-1, with D possibly being TRBD2 (6 bases). Germline V gene lookup returns CDR1 SGHNT and CDR2 YYREEE (reference sequence). V lost 0 bases, J lost 2 bases, and 15 bases lay in between. This CDR3 region has 17 residues. CDR3: CASSLGGGLNPYNEQFF. The CDR3 nucleotides are TGTGCCAGCAGCTTGGGGGGAGGACTAAACCCCTACAATGAGCAGTTCTTC.

J is TRBJ2-3 and V is TRBV5-1, with TRBD2 matching over 8 bases. V was clipped by 3 bases and J by 0 bases; unmatched bases: 12. Germline V gene lookup returns CDR1 SGHRS and CDR2 YFSETQ. The CDR3 is 18 amino acids. This CDR3 reads CASSSEGTSGGSTDTQYF. Written as DNA, the CDR3 is TGCGCCAGCAGCTCGGAAGGGACTAGTGGGGGGAGCACAGATACGCAGTATTTT.

The gene calls are TRBV2 and TRBJ2-1; 8 bases line up with TRBD1. Germline-derived CDR1 and CDR2 are SNHLY and FYNNEI. The CDR3 consists of 16 residues. J gave up 7 bases and V 2 bases, and 10 bases lay outside the gene matches. The CDR3, as DNA: TGTGCCAGCAGTGAACGACAGGGGCGCATCGGTAATGAGCAGTTCTTC. It is translated as CASSERQGRIGNEQFF.

The J gene is TRBJ2-1, the V gene TRBV15; D is possibly TRBD1 (6 bases). The V and J ends lost 5 bases and 7 bases respectively, with 15 bases between them. Germline CDR1 reads LNHNV; CDR2 reads YYDKDF (reference sequence). The CDR3 loop spans 14 amino acids. As DNA, the CDR3 is TGTGCCACCAGCCTTCTTAAACAGGGAAATGAGCAGTTCTTC. This sequence encodes CATSLLKQGNEQFF. The complete variable domain, with remaining parts taken from reference TRBV15 and TRBJ2-1, reads DAMVIQNPRYQVTQFGKPVTLSCSQTLNHNVMYWYQQKSSQAPKLLFHYYDKDFNNEADTPDNFQSRRPNTSFCFLDIRSPGLGDTAMYLCATSLLKQGNEQFFGPGTRLTVL.

The rearrangement uses TRBV11-1 and TRBJ2-6, with 7 nucleotides matching TRBD2. Trimming removed 2 bases from V and 0 bases from J; junction bases left unmatched: 7. CDR1 is SGHAT and CDR2 is FQDESV in the germline V gene (reference sequence). The CDR3 has 18 amino acids. Here the CDR3 DNA reads TGTGCCAGCAGCTTACTCGCGGGAGCCCTCTCTGGGGCCAACGTCCTGACTTTC. Translation gives CASSLLAGALSGANVLTF.

The CDR3 region is CASSQESEDGYEQYF. DNA for the CDR3: TGCGCCAGCAGCCAAGAATCAGAGGATGGTTACGAGCAGTACTTC. The J gene is TRBJ2-7, the V gene TRBV4-3; unclear D gene. Trimming took off 0 bases at V and 4 bases at J, with 13 bases between the two ends. This CDR3 is 15 amino acids long. In germline, CDR1 is LGHNA, CDR2 YSLEER.

This clone came up a few times. The rearrangement links TRBV6-6 to TRBJ1-2; 8 positions match TRBD1. Per the germline V gene, CDR1 is MNHNY and CDR2 is SVGAGI (reference sequence). The J segment lost 5 bases and the V segment lost 6 bases, leaving 5 bases of the junction unmatched. The CDR3 totals 13 residues. CDR3 nucleotides: TGTGCCAGCAGAGACGACAGGGGATATGGCTACACCTTC. This encodes CASRDDRGYGYTF.

This clone has a single count. The chain combines TRBV27 with TRBJ2-3; D is possibly TRBD2 (5 bases). The V and J ends lost 5 bases and 5 bases respectively, with 17 bases between them. The germline V gene has CDR1 MNHEY and CDR2 SMNVEV (reference sequence). The CDR3 contains 15 residues. CDR3 amino acids: CASSTLEASRDTQYF. The CDR3 region has the DNA TGTGCCAGCAGTACCCTAGAGGCTAGCCGAGATACGCAGTATTTT.

The chain is built from TRBV6-5 and TRBJ2-2; a possible D gene is TRBD1 (6 bases). Trimming shortened V by 5 bases and J by 1 base, and 11 bases separated the two germline ends. The CDR3 runs 15 residues. Germline CDR1 is MNHEY and CDR2 is SVGAGI. DNA of the CDR3: TGTGCCAGCAGTCCTACAGGGAAGAACACCGGGGAGCTGTTTTTT. This sequence encodes CASSPTGKNTGELFF.